This T cell receptor beta chain was captured in a study of OX40 agonist ivuxolimab in advanced cancers. Looking at the study overall: Dose-escalation patients had hepatocellular carcinoma, melanoma, renal cell or head and neck cancer. Aged about 23 to 90 with a mean of about 63 years, they were more than 80% male. Findings and limits, study-wide: Some of the lowest clonal expansion was seen in partial responders at 0.1-3.0 mg/kg.

Turning to this clone: Antigen: not known.

Here immunoSEQ multiplex PCR was the method, and the copy in TCRdb shows in-frame clones only, minus some. Of under 90,000 clones listed, just under 90% were seen once; the top ten hold more than 2.5%. Blood sampling was done at baseline, cycle 4 day 1, and cycle 7 day 1. The ends were cut back, 7 bases at V and 2 bases at J, with 17 bases in the middle. The V gene's germline CDR1 is MNHNY and CDR2 SVGAGI (reference sequence). CDR3 length: 15 amino acids. The source of this sequence is an adult with an advanced solid tumor such as melanoma, head and neck, liver or kidney cancer. J is TRBJ1-2 and V is TRBV6-6; D uncertain. Sample: CD4+ or CD8+ T cells sorted from blood, taken in a trial of the OX40 agonist ivuxolimab. Here the CDR3 DNA reads TGTGCCAGCACCCGCCGGGCCTTAAGCAACTATGGCTACACCTTC. Translated: CASTRRALSNYGYTF.